Each of the 13 T cell receptor beta chains below was sequenced from the same sample in a study of T cell repertoires in cytomegalovirus infection (dated by TCRdb to about 2019). Instrument on record: Illumina HiSeq 1500. TCRdb passed the public sequencing reads through fastp at Q25 and MiXCR, retaining productive beta sequences. For every CDR3 protein sequence, its rows merge into one entry that carries the most common genes and DNA. In this sample the table shows 150,000 to 200,000 distinct CDR3 sequences, about an eighth of which occur a single time. The ten largest make up roughly 30% of the sample. Specimen: PBMCs. All receptors derive from a human donor in good health (CMV status not recorded). Some clones in this sample may be carry-over from other donors' samples.

The table lists this clonotype with many counts. V is TRBV7-2 and J is TRBJ1-2; D is ambiguous. The germline V gene encodes CDR1 SGHTA and CDR2 FQGNSA. V gave up 5 bases and J gave up 7 bases, with 11 bases separating them. CDR3 length: 12 amino acids. The CDR3 here is CASSPSTFGYTF. CDR3 DNA: TGTGCCAGCAGCCCTTCGACATTTGGCTACACCTTC.

There are many counts of this clonotype. V gene TRBV7-2 combines with J gene TRBJ1-5; D is possibly TRBD1 (6 bases). This CDR3 has 12 amino acids. From germline, CDR1 is SGHTA and CDR2 FQGNSA. CDR3 sequence (DNA): TGTGCTACCGGACAGAACAATCAGCCCCAGCATTTT. It encodes CATGQNNQPQHF.

The V call is TRBV5-1, the J call TRBJ1-2, with D perhaps TRBD1 (5 bases). The germline gives CDR1 SGHRS, CDR2 YFSETQ. V gave up 2 bases and J gave up 6 bases, with 11 bases separating them. This CDR3 spans 13 amino acids. The CDR3, as DNA: TGCGCCAGCAGCTTAGGAGGGGATAATGGCTACACCTTC. As protein: CASSLGGDNGYTF.

The CDR3 spells CASSSPRGDEYEQYF. The DNA for the CDR3 is TGTGCCAGCAGTTCCCCCCGGGGAGATGAGTACGAGCAGTACTTC. The V and J genes are TRBV27 and TRBJ2-7, with a possible D match to TRBD2 (5 bases). CDR1 and CDR2 (germline): MNHEY, SMNVEV (reference sequence). Trimming pared 4 bases from V and 4 bases from J, leaving 17 bases between. The CDR3 has 15 residues.

The V gene is TRBV28, the J gene TRBJ1-1; D is uncertain. V dropped 10 bases and J dropped 0 bases, with 12 bases sitting between them. Germline assignment: CDR1 MDHEN and CDR2 SYDVKM. This CDR3 contains 13 residues. The CDR3 reads CATGIRLNTEAFF. DNA of the CDR3: TGTGCCACCGGGATCAGACTGAACACTGAAGCTTTCTTT.

Ten or more counts support this clonotype. The chain uses TRBV7-2 and TRBJ2-1, with D hard to call. V dropped 2 bases and J dropped 5 bases, with 13 bases sitting between them. CDR1 and CDR2 (germline): SGHTA, FQGNSA. CDR3 length: 15 amino acids. The CDR3 coding sequence is TGTGCCAGCAGCTTATCCGTTGCCAGAAACAATGAGCAGTTCTTC. Translating it yields CASSLSVARNNEQFF.

This clonotype was seen a handful of times. The rearrangement links TRBV29-1 to TRBJ1-2; possibly TRBD1 for D (5 bases). Trimming removed 3 bases at V and 3 bases at J, with 11 bases between. The CDR3 totals 13 residues. Germline values: CDR1 SQVTM, CDR2 ANQGSEA. The CDR3 region has the DNA TGCAGCGTTGACCAGGGAGGGGACTATGGCTACACCTTC. Translation gives CSVDQGGDYGYTF.

This clonotype was picked up one time. The rearrangement joins TRBV7-2 to TRBJ1-2; no clear D gene. Germline CDR1 is SGHTA and CDR2 is FQGNSA. The CDR3 runs 14 residues. V shed 1 base and J shed 2 bases, with 8 bases lying between them. DNA of the CDR3: TGTGCCAGCAGCTTAGTTCACATCAACTATGGCTACACCTTC. This encodes CASSLVHINYGYTF.

Comment on this clonotype: A read error may explain this, as a much larger clone is one base away. The chain couples TRBV25-1 to TRBJ1-2; the D is unclear. This CDR3 spans 14 amino acids. Germline V lookup: CDR1 MGHDK, CDR2 SYGVNS. V lost 2 bases and J 8 bases, leaving 15 bases between the germline ends. The CDR3 protein is CASSEDRETRGYTF. CDR3 sequence (DNA): TGTGCCAGCAGTGAAGATCGCGAGACCCGCGGCTACACCTTC.

The table lists this clonotype with many counts. The chain has TRBV12-3 or TRBV12-4 and TRBJ2-3; no reliable D call. CDR3 length: 12 amino acids. Trimming removed 6 bases from V and 6 bases from J, with 10 bases in between. CDR3: CASSPFGDTQYF. CDR3 DNA: TGTGCCAGCAGCCCGTTCGGGGATACGCAGTATTTT.

This clonotype was recorded at least ten times. The CDR3 sequence: CASSLASGRSFSSYEQYF. The CDR3 DNA reads as TGTGCCAGCAGCTTAGCTAGCGGGAGGTCTTTCAGCTCCTACGAGCAGTACTTC. The V gene is TRBV7-9, the J gene TRBJ2-7; 10 positions match TRBD2. V lost 0 bases to trimming and J lost 0 bases; unmatched junction nucleotides: 8. Germline V lookup: CDR1 SEHNR, CDR2 FQNEAQ (reference sequence). The CDR3 consists of 18 residues.

This rearrangement joins TRBV7-6 to TRBJ1-4; TRBD1 agrees at 9 bases. CDR1 and CDR2 from the germline V gene are SGHVS and FNYEAQ. The CDR3 loop spans 15 amino acids. V gave up 5 bases and J gave up 8 bases; unmatched junction bases: 9. The CDR3: CASSPATGGLEKLFF. The CDR3 bases are TGTGCCAGCAGCCCAGCTACAGGGGGCCTCGAAAAACTGTTTTTT.

This clonotype appeared a few times. The chain is built from TRBV11-2 and TRBJ2-3, with TRBD1 identical over 9 bases. The CDR3 contains 17 residues. Germline CDR1 reads SGHAT; CDR2 reads FQNNGV. Germline trimming cut 3 bases from V and 2 bases from J; bases unmatched to any gene: 9. The CDR3 DNA sequence: TGTGCCAGCAGCTTTGGGACAGGGTTGCCCTACACAGATACGCAGTATTTT. Translation gives CASSFGTGLPYTDTQYF.